The 12 T cell receptor beta chains below come from one sample, sequenced in a study of blood T cell repertoires in COVID-19. The method was immunoSEQ multiplex PCR; TCRdb's version includes in-frame clones alone and lacks a portion of them. The sample includes around 200,000 clones, more than 75% of them seen just once. The material sequenced was peripheral blood. Every receptor here comes from a man aged 35-49 years with active or convalescent COVID-19.

This clone was recorded once. J is TRBJ2-1 and V is TRBV4-3; D uncertain. The CDR3 sequence is 15 residues long. Looked up from germline, CDR1 is LGHNA and CDR2 is YSLEER. Trimming took 0 bases from V and 4 from J, leaving 10 bases between them. CDR3 region: CASSQDGHGYNEQFF. In nucleotides, the CDR3 is TGCGCCAGCAGCCAAGATGGGCACGGATACAATGAGCAGTTCTTC.

This clone occurred a few times. The rearrangement links TRBV3-1 (or the pseudogene TRBV3-2) to TRBJ1-3; TRBD1 matches at 12 bases. CDR3 size: 20 residues. V lost 1 base and J lost 0; bases outside the gene matches: 10. Germline V gene lookup returns CDR1 LGHDT and CDR2 YNNKEL (reference sequence). CDR3 in DNA: TGTGCCAGCAGCCAAGGTTTCCGGGACAGGGGGCCCTACTCTGGAAACACCATATATTTT. This gives the protein CASSQGFRDRGPYSGNTIYF.

The genes are TRBV2 and TRBJ1-3; 8 bases align to TRBD1. CDR3 length equals 15 residues. Germline trimming cut 6 bases from V and 0 bases from J; bases unmatched to any gene: 4. Per the germline V gene, CDR1 is SNHLY and CDR2 is FYNNEI. The CDR3 spells CASSPGTGSGNTIYF. In DNA form, the CDR3 reads TGTGCCAGCAGCCCCGGGACAGGCTCTGGAAACACCATATATTTT.

V and J are TRBV6-4 and TRBJ2-6, with 10 bases aligning to TRBD2. Unmatched junction bases numbered 1, after V lost 5 bases and J lost 0 bases. This CDR3 region has 16 residues. CDR1 MRHNA and CDR2 SNTAGT come from the germline V gene. CDR3 bases: TGTGCCAGCAGTAGCGGGGGGGCCTCTGGGGCCAACGTCCTGACTTTC. Its protein is CASSSGGASGANVLTF.

V gene TRBV28 combines with J gene TRBJ1-5, with unresolved D. The ends were cut back, 4 bases at V and 4 bases at J, with 8 bases in the middle. Germline loops: CDR1 MDHEN, CDR2 SYDVKM. The CDR3 has 13 amino acids. CDR3 amino acids: CASSSPLNQPQHF. The CDR3 region has the DNA TGTGCCAGCAGTTCCCCCTTGAATCAGCCCCAGCATTTT.

This chain connects TRBV6-6 to TRBJ2-7, with D unresolved. The CDR3 loop spans 16 amino acids. Trimming cost V 4 bases and J 0 bases, with 16 bases left between them. Germline CDR1 MNHNY, CDR2 SVGAGI (reference sequence). As DNA, the CDR3 is TGTGCCAGCAGTTCCCCCGCCCGGTCCGGCTCCTACGAGCAGTACTTC. Its translation: CASSSPARSGSYEQYF.

The chain employs TRBV7-6 and TRBJ2-7; 10 nucleotides agree with TRBD2. Germline CDR1 and CDR2: SGHVS and FNYEAQ. The CDR3 length is 15 residues. V shed 6 bases, J shed 1 base, and the junction held 6 bases outside the gene matches. The CDR3, as DNA: TGTGCCAGCAGTTTTAGGACTAGCGGATCCTACGAGCAGTACTTC. This codes for CASSFRTSGSYEQYF.

The genes are TRBV12-3 or TRBV12-4 and TRBJ2-5; 7 positions agree with TRBD1. This CDR3 has 13 residues. With 7 bases clipped from V and 2 bases from J, the junction kept 4 bases outside the gene matches. CDR3 DNA sequence: TGTGCCAGCACCAGGGACAGTCAAGAGACCCAGTACTTC. Protein sequence: CASTRDSQETQYF.

In DNA form, the CDR3 reads TGTGCCAGCTCACACCAGGGGCTTCCGACCCAGCATTTT. It translates to CASSHQGLPTQHF. The V gene is TRBV18, the J gene TRBJ1-5, with TRBD1 as a possible D gene (6 bases). The germline gives CDR1 KGHSH, CDR2 LQKENI. Trimming cost V 4 bases and J 11 bases, with 15 bases left between them. The CDR3 length is 13 residues. Drawing the rest from reference TRBV18 and TRBJ1-5, the complete variable domain is NAGVMQNPRHLVRRRGQEARLRCSPMKGHSHVYWYRQLPEEGLKFMVYLQKENIIDESGMPKERFSAEFPKEGPSILRIQQVVRGDSAAYFCASSHQGLPTQHFGDGTRLSIL.

This sequence joins TRBV3-1 (or the pseudogene TRBV3-2) and TRBJ1-3; D remains unclear. Germline CDR1 LGHDT, CDR2 YNNKEL (reference sequence). Between the trimmed V and J ends, which lost 0 bases and 9 bases, there was a span of 15 bases. The CDR3 loop spans 15 amino acids. The CDR3 region has the DNA TGTGCCAGCAGCCAAGATCCCGGTGGTTCGGGCACCATATATTTT. This sequence encodes CASSQDPGGSGTIYF.

This clone appeared once. The chain combines TRBV4-3 with TRBJ2-2; perhaps TRBD2 as D (6 bases). Trimming stripped 0 bases from V and 7 bases from J, with 6 bases between. Germline assignment: CDR1 LGHNA and CDR2 YSLEER. The CDR3 is made up of 13 amino acids. The CDR3 sequence: CASSQDSGGELFF. The CDR3 DNA reads TGCGCCAGCAGCCAAGATAGCGGCGGGGAGCTGTTTTTT.

V gene TRBV7-9 combines with J gene TRBJ1-2; 11 bases align to TRBD1. CDR3 length: 15 residues. The V gene end was trimmed by 5 bases and the J gene end by 6 bases; junction bases not matched to a gene: 8. Germline CDR1 is SEHNR and CDR2 is FQNEAQ (reference sequence). The DNA of the CDR3 is TGTGCCAGCAGCCTGAGACGGACAGGGGGCAATGGCTACACCTTC. Its translation: CASSLRRTGGNGYTF.